The 27 T cell receptor beta chains presented below share a single source sample, sequenced in a study of CD8 T cells in Susac syndrome. RNA totalling roughly 0.45 to 1 ug underwent reverse transcription with random hexamers. TCRdb itself ran the immunoSEQ multiplex PCR reads through MiXCR, one entry per CDR3 protein. The table includes about 71,000 distinct CDR3 sequences, under 96% detected once. Specimen: CD4+ T cells from PBMCs. The receptors derive from a human donor with multiple sclerosis.

The chain links TRBV20-1 to TRBJ1-1; possible D gene TRBD1, 5 bases. V was cut by 1 base and J by 1 base, with 10 bases left in between. Germline-derived CDR1 and CDR2 are DFQATT and SNEGSKA (reference sequence). The CDR3 sequence is 14 residues long. CDR3 sequence (DNA): TGCAGTGCTAGAGTCGACAGTGGGAACACTGAAGCTTTCTTT. Residues: CSARVDSGNTEAFF.

In this sample, this clonotype turned up once. The chain uses TRBV3-1 and TRBJ1-2; 7 bases fit TRBD1. CDR3 length: 12 amino acids. Germline loops: CDR1 LGHDT, CDR2 YNNKEL (reference sequence). Trimming cost V 2 bases and J 8 bases; bases outside gene matches: 2. In DNA form, the CDR3 reads TGTGCCAGCAGCCAAAACAGGGGAGGCTACACCTTC. Translating it yields CASSQNRGGYTF. The full variable domain, with the rest looked up from reference TRBV3-1 and TRBJ1-2, is DTAVSQTPKYLVTQMGNDKSIKCEQNLGHDTMYWYKQDSKKFLKIMFSYNNKELIINETVPNRFSPKSPDKAHLNLHINSLELGDSAVYFCASSQNRGGYTFGSGTRLTVV.

The chain recombines TRBV7-9 with TRBJ2-4; 10 positions match TRBD1. There are 16 residues in the CDR3. CDR1 is SEHNR, CDR2 FQNEAQ, per germline (reference sequence). With 3 bases clipped from V and 0 bases from J, the junction kept 2 bases outside the gene matches. CDR3 residues: CASSFGTGVAKNIQYF. DNA of the CDR3: TGTGCCAGCAGCTTCGGGACAGGGGTAGCCAAAAACATTCAGTACTTC.

This CDR3 reads CSAPSGGRSTDTQYF. The CDR3 DNA reads as TGCAGTGCTCCTAGCGGGGGGCGCAGCACAGATACGCAGTATTTT. The chain combines TRBV20-1 with TRBJ2-3, with TRBD2 matching 11 bases. Trimming cost V 5 bases and J 0 bases; bases outside gene matches: 4. Germline V gene sequence: CDR1 DFQATT, CDR2 SNEGSKA (reference sequence). This CDR3 contains 15 residues.

V is TRBV11-2 and J is TRBJ2-5, with D perhaps matching TRBD2 (5 bases). The CDR3 runs 12 residues. The V end was cut by 3 bases, the J end by 3 bases, with 5 bases between. Germline assignment: CDR1 SGHAT and CDR2 FQNNGV. CDR3: CASSFGEETQYF. The CDR3 DNA sequence: TGTGCCAGCAGCTTCGGGGAAGAGACCCAGTACTTC. Full variable domain (remainder filled in from reference TRBV11-2 and TRBJ2-5): EAGVAQSPRYKIIEKRQSVAFWCNPISGHATLYWYQQILGQGPKLLIQFQNNGVVDDSQLPKDRFSAERLKGVDSTLKIQPAKLEDSAVYLCASSFGEETQYFGPGTRLLVL.

The rearrangement uses TRBV29-1 and TRBJ2-5, with TRBD2 matching over 7 bases. The length of the CDR3 is 13 residues. The germline V gene has CDR1 SQVTM and CDR2 ANQGSEA. Germline trimming cut 7 bases from V and 5 bases from J; bases unmatched to any gene: 10. CDR3 sequence: CSAAGGGRETQYF. CDR3 coding DNA: TGCAGCGCCGCTGGCGGGGGAAGGGAGACCCAGTACTTC.

V is TRBV12-3 or TRBV12-4 and J is TRBJ1-5; perhaps TRBD1 as D (6 bases). This CDR3 is built from 13 residues. V lost 2 bases, J lost 4 bases, and 6 bases lay in between. CDR3 protein: CASSLRGNQPQHF. The CDR3 coding sequence is TGTGCCAGCAGTTTAAGGGGGAATCAGCCCCAGCATTTT.

The chain carries TRBV30 and TRBJ1-1; D possibly corresponds to TRBD1 (5 bases). Germline lookup yields CDR1 GTSNPN and CDR2 SVGIG (reference sequence). Trimming shortened V by 2 bases and J by 6 bases, and 7 bases separated the two germline ends. The CDR3 loop spans 11 amino acids. The DNA for the CDR3 is TGTGCCTGGAGTTTGGGGGCTGAAGCTTTCTTT. Its protein is CAWSLGAEAFF. The full variable domain, its missing parts supplied by reference TRBV30 and TRBJ1-1, is SQTIHQWPATLVQPVGSPLSLECTVEGTSNPNLYWYRQAAGRGLQLLFYSVGIGQISSEVPQNLSASRPQDRQFILSSKKLLLSDSGFYLCAWSLGAEAFFGQGTRLTVV.

The chain carries TRBV29-1 and TRBJ2-1, with 7 bases fitting TRBD1. Trimming took 6 bases from V and 2 from J; bases not matched to a gene: 7. Germline V CDR1 and CDR2: SQVTM, ANQGSEA. This CDR3 comprises 14 residues. The CDR3 here is CSVRRQGPYNEQFF. The CDR3 nucleotides are TGCAGCGTCAGACGACAGGGTCCCTACAATGAGCAGTTCTTC.

This clonotype appeared a single time. The chain couples TRBV18 to TRBJ2-1, with D unresolved. The germline gives CDR1 KGHSH, CDR2 LQKENI. CDR3 length equals 12 residues. The V end lost 4 bases, the J end lost 8 bases, and 9 bases lay between the germline ends. The CDR3: CASSLEPYEQFF. The CDR3, as DNA: TGTGCCAGCTCACTCGAGCCCTATGAGCAGTTCTTC.

V gene TRBV6-5 combines with J gene TRBJ1-6, with a weak D call TRBD1 (6 bases). The CDR3 extends over 13 amino acids. V was shortened by 5 bases and J by 10 bases, with 12 bases between the two germline ends. CDR1 and CDR2 (germline): MNHEY, SVGAGI. The CDR3 loop reads CASSQGLRSPLHF. The CDR3 DNA sequence: TGTGCCAGCAGTCAGGGGTTGAGATCACCCCTCCACTTT.

The chain carries TRBV29-1 and TRBJ2-2, with a possible D match to TRBD2 (6 bases). With 6 bases removed from V and 0 bases from J, the gap between germline ends came to 11 bases. CDR3 size: 14 residues. CDR1 is SQVTM and CDR2 is ANQGSEA in the germline V gene. CDR3 in amino acids: CSVTGVSNTGELFF. The CDR3 DNA reads TGCAGCGTAACGGGGGTCTCGAACACCGGGGAGCTGTTTTTT.

The chain has TRBV20-1 and TRBJ1-5; weak D call: TRBD1 (6 bases). Deletions cut 6 bases from V and 0 bases from J, with 21 bases between. This CDR3 has 17 amino acids. Germline CDR1 is DFQATT and CDR2 is SNEGSKA (reference sequence). CDR3 nucleotide sequence: TGCAGTGCAGGAGGGGGAATTGGGCTCTTTAGCAATCAGCCCCAGCATTTT. This codes for CSAGGGIGLFSNQPQHF.

The CDR3 loop reads CASSVATGANNSPLHF. CDR3 nucleotides: TGTGCCAGCAGCGTAGCTACGGGTGCCAATAATTCACCCCTCCACTTT. The genes are TRBV9 and TRBJ1-6; D call uncertain. The V and J ends lost 0 bases and 5 bases respectively, with 12 bases between them. Germline CDR1 and CDR2: SGDLS and YYNGEE. The CDR3 runs 16 residues.

This clonotype is a singleton in its sample. This chain joins TRBV13 and TRBJ2-7; D ambiguous. The CDR3 is 14 amino acids. Trimming pared 5 bases from V and 5 bases from J, leaving 16 bases between. Germline CDR1 is PRHDT and CDR2 is FYEKMQ (reference sequence). In nucleotides, the CDR3 is TGTGCCAGCAGCATACGACGGCCTCAAGACGAGCAGTACTTC. Its translation: CASSIRRPQDEQYF.

This clonotype has just a few counts. The chain carries TRBV12-3 or TRBV12-4 and TRBJ2-6, with D unresolved. CDR3 length: 13 residues. V was trimmed by 3 bases and J by 2 bases, leaving 2 bases between them. The chain's CDR3 is CASSFPGANVLTF. The DNA for the CDR3 is TGTGCCAGCAGTTTCCCTGGGGCCAACGTCCTGACTTTC.

The chain is built from TRBV20-1 and TRBJ1-2; TRBD1 is a possible D gene (5 bases). This CDR3 is 14 amino acids long. Trimming took 0 bases from V and 8 from J, leaving 16 bases between them. The V gene's germline CDR1 is DFQATT and CDR2 SNEGSKA (reference sequence). CDR3 nucleotides: TGCAGTGCTAGAGATCTTATCAGGGAGTGGGGCTACACCTTC. The encoded protein is CSARDLIREWGYTF.

The chain carries TRBV6-2 or TRBV6-3 and TRBJ1-5, with D hard to call. The CDR3 length is 14 residues. Germline values: CDR1 MNHEY, CDR2 SVGEGT. The germline V and J ends were trimmed by 4 bases and 7 bases, with 14 bases remaining between them. The CDR3 loop is CASSSSPDPQPQHF. The CDR3, as DNA: TGTGCCAGCAGTTCCTCACCGGACCCGCAGCCCCAGCATTTT.

The rearrangement links TRBV4-3 to TRBJ1-2; no definite D call. This CDR3 is 15 amino acids long. CDR1 LGHNA and CDR2 YSLEER come from the germline V gene. Trimming left V 0 bases short and J 7 bases short, with 15 bases between. The CDR3 here is CASSQDWAGLGGYTF. The DNA of the CDR3 is TGCGCCAGCAGCCAAGATTGGGCCGGACTGGGTGGCTACACCTTC.

The V and J genes are TRBV6-6 and TRBJ2-3, with no clear D. The germline V gene has CDR1 MNHNY and CDR2 SVGAGI (reference sequence). V shed 0 bases and J shed 4 bases, with 8 bases lying between them. CDR3 size: 14 residues. The CDR3 nucleotides are TGTGCCAGCAGTTACTCGGACCCGCCAGATACGCAGTATTTT. Translation: CASSYSDPPDTQYF.

V is TRBV9 and J is TRBJ2-1; D may be TRBD1 or TRBD2 (5 bases each). V shed 0 bases and J shed 9 bases, with 7 bases lying between them. The CDR3 has 12 amino acids. Germline values: CDR1 SGDLS, CDR2 YYNGEE. CDR3 nucleotides: TGTGCCAGCAGCGTAGTAGGGACTGAGCAGTTCTTC. Translated, it gives CASSVVGTEQFF.

The genes are TRBV4-1 and TRBJ1-1; tentative D call: TRBD1 (5 bases). The V gene lost 4 bases and the J gene lost 3 bases, with 15 bases spanning the gap. The CDR3 has 15 residues. The germline CDR1 and CDR2 sequences are MGHRA and YSYEKL. The CDR3 sequence: CASSLGWGTDTEAFF. CDR3 nucleotides: TGCGCCAGCAGCCTCGGATGGGGGACGGACACTGAAGCTTTCTTT.

The chain couples TRBV11-3 to TRBJ2-7; TRBD1 agrees at 7 bases. This CDR3 is built from 14 residues. J lost 2 bases, V lost 4 bases, and 5 bases had no gene match. CDR1 is SGHNT and CDR2 is YENEEA in the germline V gene. The CDR3 here is CASSSLTGTYEQYF. The DNA of the CDR3 is TGTGCCAGCAGCTCGCTGACAGGGACCTACGAGCAGTACTTC.

The chain joins TRBV4-3 to TRBJ2-1; 8 bases agree with TRBD2. In germline, CDR1 is LGHNA, CDR2 YSLEER. The CDR3 loop spans 14 amino acids. The V gene end was trimmed by 7 bases and the J gene end by 10 bases; junction bases not matched to a gene: 12. As DNA, the CDR3 is TGCGCCAGCACCCCGGCGGGGGGCGGCTCCGAGCAGTTCTTC. It yields the protein CASTPAGGGSEQFF.

The chain uses TRBV2 and TRBJ2-5, with D uncertain. The V gene lost 8 bases and the J gene lost 4 bases, with 14 bases spanning the gap. This CDR3 has 13 residues. The germline V gene encodes CDR1 SNHLY and CDR2 FYNNEI. The DNA for the CDR3 is TGTGCCAGCCAGACTGGCGCAGGAGAGACCCAGTACTTC. Translation gives CASQTGAGETQYF. The entire variable domain, with the rest obtained from reference TRBV2 and TRBJ2-5, is as follows: EPEVTQTPSHQVTQMGQEVILRCVPISNHLYFYWYRQILGQKVEFLVSFYNNEISEKSEIFDDQFSVERPDGSNFTLKIRSTKLEDSAMYFCASQTGAGETQYFGPGTRLLVL.

The rearrangement uses TRBV27 and TRBJ2-3, with a possible D match to TRBD1 (5 bases). Per the germline V gene, CDR1 is MNHEY and CDR2 is SMNVEV (reference sequence). The CDR3 runs 14 residues. V was cut by 5 bases and J by 4 bases, with 13 bases left in between. Written as DNA, the CDR3 is TGTGCCAGCAGTACCCCAGGGTTCCCAGATACGCAGTATTTT. This gives the protein CASSTPGFPDTQYF.

The chain uses TRBV29-1 and TRBJ1-2, with 8 nucleotides matching TRBD1. J gave up 3 bases and V 1 base, and 7 bases lay outside the gene matches. Germline CDR1 is SQVTM and CDR2 is ANQGSEA. CDR3 length equals 15 residues. CDR3 region: CSVEVFGDRYYGYTF. Written as DNA, the CDR3 is TGCAGCGTTGAAGTCTTCGGGGACAGGTACTATGGCTACACCTTC.